This TCR beta chain appears in the sequencing data of a study of blood T cell repertoires in COVID-19. In the study overall: The United States, Italy and Spain provided the acute and convalescent COVID-19 samples. PBMCs, B-cell-depleted T cells, or T cells were the source of the cDNA or gDNA that made up the material.

As originally analysed: By means of reference gene primer amplification, nucleated cell counts were estimated. Some clones are missing from TCRdb's copy, which holds only in-frame ones; the method was immunoSEQ multiplex PCR. D and trimming were read from the DNA, whereas the V and J calls and clone size are those reported in that table. The sample holds some 140,000 clones; about 76% are singletons and the top ten take 8.4%. Germline lookup yields CDR1 LNHDA and CDR2 SQIVND (reference sequence). The J segment lost 2 bases and the V segment lost 6 bases, leaving 5 bases of the junction unmatched. The CDR3 loop spans 15 amino acids.

The receptor was isolated from a woman aged 55-69 years with active or convalescent COVID-19. Material for sequencing was peripheral blood. The V gene is TRBV19, the J gene TRBJ2-2, with 8 bases lining up with TRBD1. The CDR3 here is CASSPGTGNTGELFF. CDR3 DNA sequence: TGTGCCAGTAGCCCCGGGACAGGAAACACCGGGGAGCTGTTTTTT.